The source of this T cell receptor beta chain is a study of cytomegalovirus exposure and HLA in healthy donors. The germline CDR1 and CDR2 sequences are PRHDT and FYEKMQ (reference sequence). Trimming took 5 bases from V and 4 from J, leaving 17 bases between them. The CDR3 runs to 15 residues. 13 Jbeta primers and 60 Vbeta primers were used for the PCR. Sequencing was performed with immunoSEQ multiplex PCR; in TCRdb, only in-frame clones are kept and a portion is missing. The table records approximately 140,000 clones, 65% to 90% of them present only once. The sequenced sample consisted of PBMCs. This TCR came from a man aged 50 to 60 in good health and CMV-seronegative. The rearrangement joins TRBV13 to TRBJ1-1; D uncertain. Here the CDR3 DNA reads TGTGCCAGCAGCGCCCCGGGATACACGGGCACTGAAGCTTTCTTT. Translation: CASSAPGYTGTEAFF.